This T cell receptor beta chain was retrieved from a study of cytomegalovirus exposure and HLA in healthy donors. The PCR was carried out with 60 Vbeta primers and 13 Jbeta primers. Some clones are missing from TCRdb's copy, which holds only in-frame ones; the method was immunoSEQ multiplex PCR. Its table lists some 84,000 clones. CDR3 length equals 14 residues. CDR1 is MNHEY and CDR2 is SMNVEV in the germline V gene (reference sequence). V gave up 10 bases and J gave up 3 bases; unmatched junction bases: 7. The chain uses TRBV27 and TRBJ2-3, with 10 bases identical to TRBD2. Sequenced: PBMCs. This sequence was found in a man aged 50-60 years in good health and CMV-seronegative. The CDR3 sequence is CAIRAGGRTDTQYF. The CDR3, as DNA: TGTGCCATTCGAGCGGGGGGGCGAACAGATACGCAGTATTTT.